Listed below are T cell receptor beta chains from one sample, sequenced in a study of blood T cell repertoires in COVID-19. Using immunoSEQ multiplex PCR, the repertoire was profiled, and TCRdb retains in-frame clones only, with some absent. The sample consists of 250,000 or so clones, approximately 88% of them appearing once. Sample: peripheral blood. Receptors originate from a woman aged 30 to 39 with COVID-19, enrolled during active disease. Each CDR3 is given with its conserved first and last residue. D genes are given only for firm matches. Clone size, where shown, is once, few, many, or a class for clones that have expanded.

d_gene: -; abundance: -; v_gene: TRBV12-3/TRBV12-4; j_gene: TRBJ1-2; CDR3aa: CASRPDGSGGYTF; CDR3nt: TGTGCCAGCAGGCCCGACGGGTCCGGCGGCTACACCTTC
d_gene: -; abundance: few; v_gene: TRBV19; j_gene: TRBJ1-5; CDR3aa: CASSANRDQPQHF; CDR3nt: TGTGCCAGTAGCGCAAACAGGGATCAGCCCCAGCATTTT
d_gene: TRBD2; abundance: once; v_gene: TRBV28; j_gene: TRBJ2-1; CDR3aa: CATTGGLAVYNEQFF; CDR3nt: TGTGCCACTACGGGGGGACTAGCGGTATACAATGAGCAGTTCTTC
d_gene: TRBD1; abundance: -; v_gene: TRBV4-3; j_gene: TRBJ2-2; CDR3aa: CASSRGTGDTGELFF; CDR3nt: TGCGCCAGCAGCCGGGGGACAGGGGACACCGGGGAGCTGTTTTTT
d_gene: -; abundance: -; v_gene: TRBV6-5; j_gene: TRBJ1-5; CDR3aa: CASRVSIGNQPQHF; CDR3nt: TGTGCCAGCAGGGTCTCGATAGGCAATCAGCCCCAGCATTTT
d_gene: TRBD1; abundance: -; v_gene: TRBV28; j_gene: TRBJ2-7; CDR3aa: CASSHRTGGVKYEQYF; CDR3nt: TGTGCCAGCAGTCATCGGACAGGGGGCGTTAAGTACGAGCAGTACTTC
d_gene: -; abundance: -; v_gene: TRBV19; j_gene: TRBJ2-4; CDR3aa: CASSPPGGRAKNIQYF; CDR3nt: TGTGCCAGTAGTCCTCCCGGGGGGCGAGCCAAAAACATTCAGTACTTC
d_gene: TRBD2; abundance: -; v_gene: TRBV6-6; j_gene: TRBJ2-3; CDR3aa: CATRTGREADTQYF; CDR3nt: TGTGCCACCCGCACGGGACGGGAGGCTGATACGCAGTATTTT
d_gene: -; abundance: -; v_gene: TRBV6-5; j_gene: TRBJ1-2; CDR3aa: CASTAAGSGNGYTF; CDR3nt: TGTGCCAGCACCGCGGCGGGTTCTGGTAATGGCTACACCTTC
d_gene: TRBD1; abundance: -; v_gene: TRBV12-5; j_gene: TRBJ1-3; CDR3aa: CASGPMQQGPSGNTIYF; CDR3nt: TGTGCTAGTGGACCCATGCAACAGGGGCCATCTGGAAACACCATATATTTT
d_gene: -; abundance: -; v_gene: TRBV5-1; j_gene: TRBJ1-1; CDR3aa: CASSLASGLNTEAFF; CDR3nt: TGCGCCAGCAGCTTGGCCTCAGGGCTGAACACTGAAGCTTTCTTT
d_gene: TRBD1; abundance: -; v_gene: TRBV11-1; j_gene: TRBJ2-7; CDR3aa: CASSLEAGGNEQYF; CDR3nt: TGTGCCAGCAGCTTGGAGGCAGGGGGCAACGAGCAGTACTTC
d_gene: TRBD1; abundance: -; v_gene: TRBV7-2; j_gene: TRBJ2-1; CDR3aa: CASSLAGWGTGVFNEQFF; CDR3nt: TGTGCCAGCAGCTTAGCCGGGTGGGGGACAGGGGTTTTCAATGAGCAGTTCTTC
d_gene: -; abundance: few; v_gene: TRBV6-5; j_gene: TRBJ1-3; CDR3aa: CASSYSEGTGNTIYF; CDR3nt: TGTGCCAGCAGTTACTCCGAGGGTACTGGAAACACCATATATTTT
d_gene: TRBD1; abundance: once; v_gene: TRBV7-9; j_gene: TRBJ2-4; CDR3aa: CASSPRDRGLFKNIQYF; CDR3nt: TGTGCCAGCAGCCCCCGGGACAGGGGGCTGTTCAAAAACATTCAGTACTTC
d_gene: -; abundance: -; v_gene: TRBV19; j_gene: TRBJ1-5; CDR3aa: CASSIDLLGVSNQPQHF; CDR3nt: TGTGCCAGTAGTATAGATCTATTAGGGGTGAGCAATCAGCCCCAGCATTTT
d_gene: -; abundance: -; v_gene: TRBV19; j_gene: TRBJ2-3; CDR3aa: CASSIDYDYSDTQYF; CDR3nt: TGTGCCAGTAGTATTGACTACGATTATTCAGATACGCAGTATTTT
d_gene: -; abundance: -; v_gene: TRBV7-2; j_gene: TRBJ1-1; CDR3aa: CASSFRPGANPEAFF; CDR3nt: TGTGCCAGCAGCTTCAGGCCAGGGGCCAACCCTGAAGCTTTCTTT
d_gene: -; abundance: -; v_gene: TRBV5-5; j_gene: TRBJ2-1; CDR3aa: CASSFRDFGDLGQFF; CDR3nt: TGTGCCAGCAGCTTCCGGGACTTCGGGGATTTGGGGCAGTTCTTC
d_gene: -; abundance: -; v_gene: TRBV21-1; j_gene: TRBJ2-1; CDR3aa: CASSKGAGEQFF; CDR3nt: TGTGCCAGCAGCAAAGGGGCCGGTGAGCAGTTCTTC
d_gene: TRBD1; abundance: -; v_gene: TRBV6-5; j_gene: TRBJ1-2; CDR3aa: CASSYSLTGEGYTF; CDR3nt: TGTGCCAGCAGTTACTCCCTCACAGGGGAAGGCTACACCTTC
d_gene: -; abundance: few; v_gene: TRBV4-3; j_gene: TRBJ2-5; CDR3aa: CASSQEHREGVETQYF; CDR3nt: TGCGCCAGCAGCCAAGAGCACAGGGAGGGGGTAGAGACCCAGTACTTC
d_gene: TRBD2; abundance: -; v_gene: TRBV6-5; j_gene: TRBJ2-1; CDR3aa: CASSYPRTSGYNEQFF; CDR3nt: TGTGCCAGCAGTTACCCTCGGACTAGCGGGTACAATGAGCAGTTCTTC
d_gene: -; abundance: few; v_gene: TRBV21-1; j_gene: TRBJ1-2; CDR3aa: CASSKGGSREDGYTF; CDR3nt: TGTGCCAGCAGCAAAGGAGGGTCCAGGGAGGATGGCTACACCTTC
d_gene: -; abundance: -; v_gene: TRBV4-3; j_gene: TRBJ2-1; CDR3aa: CASSPSPKSGIHYNEQFF; CDR3nt: TGCGCCAGCAGCCCCTCCCCTAAGTCGGGAATCCACTACAATGAGCAGTTCTTC
d_gene: -; abundance: -; v_gene: TRBV18; j_gene: TRBJ1-5; CDR3aa: CASSRRDMDQPQHF; CDR3nt: TGTGCCAGCTCACGTAGGGACATGGATCAGCCCCAGCATTTT
d_gene: TRBD2; abundance: -; v_gene: TRBV6-2/TRBV6-3; j_gene: TRBJ2-2; CDR3aa: CASSYSELAGAGELFF; CDR3nt: TGTGCCAGCAGTTACTCTGAACTAGCGGGGGCTGGGGAGCTGTTTTTT
d_gene: -; abundance: -; v_gene: TRBV6-4; j_gene: TRBJ2-7; CDR3aa: CASSPGVASYEQYF; CDR3nt: TGTGCCAGCAGCCCAGGGGTCGCCTCCTACGAGCAGTACTTC
d_gene: -; abundance: -; v_gene: TRBV6-5; j_gene: TRBJ1-6; CDR3aa: CASSYSRYRVYSPLHF; CDR3nt: TGTGCCAGCAGTTACTCTAGGTACAGGGTGTATTCACCCCTCCACTTT
d_gene: -; abundance: few; v_gene: TRBV2; j_gene: TRBJ2-7; CDR3aa: CASSGGRGSYEQYF; CDR3nt: TGTGCCAGCAGTGGTGGAAGGGGGTCCTACGAGCAGTACTTC
d_gene: TRBD1; abundance: -; v_gene: TRBV27; j_gene: TRBJ1-5; CDR3aa: CASSLQGQGGSGNQPQHF; CDR3nt: TGTGCCAGCAGTTTACAGGGACAGGGGGGTTCGGGCAATCAGCCCCAGCATTTT
d_gene: TRBD2; abundance: -; v_gene: TRBV7-9; j_gene: TRBJ2-2; CDR3aa: CASSLLAGAGGELFF; CDR3nt: TGTGCCAGCAGCTTGTTAGCGGGAGCTGGCGGGGAGCTGTTTTTT
d_gene: TRBD2; abundance: -; v_gene: TRBV14; j_gene: TRBJ2-1; CDR3aa: CASSQLAGDYNEQFF; CDR3nt: TGTGCCAGCAGCCAACTAGCGGGGGACTACAATGAGCAGTTCTTC
d_gene: TRBD2; abundance: -; v_gene: TRBV29-1; j_gene: TRBJ2-1; CDR3aa: CSVATSGRVEQFF; CDR3nt: TGCAGCGTTGCCACTAGCGGGAGGGTTGAGCAGTTCTTC
d_gene: TRBD1; abundance: -; v_gene: TRBV3-1/TRBV3-2; j_gene: TRBJ1-3; CDR3aa: CASSQETGGGGNTIYF; CDR3nt: TGTGCCAGCAGCCAAGAAACAGGGGGTGGTGGAAACACCATATATTTT
d_gene: -; abundance: -; v_gene: TRBV12-2; j_gene: TRBJ2-1; CDR3aa: CASRLDRGSLNEQFF; CDR3nt: TGTGCAAGTCGCTTAGACCGGGGATCTTTGAATGAGCAGTTCTTC
d_gene: TRBD1; abundance: -; v_gene: TRBV7-2; j_gene: TRBJ2-7; CDR3aa: CASSSTGQGNYEQYF; CDR3nt: TGTGCCAGCAGCTCCACGGGACAGGGGAACTACGAGCAGTACTTC
d_gene: -; abundance: -; v_gene: TRBV10-2; j_gene: TRBJ2-4; CDR3aa: CASSESGLAAKNIQYF; CDR3nt: TGCGCCAGCAGTGAGTCAGGCCTAGCAGCCAAAAACATTCAGTACTTC
d_gene: -; abundance: -; v_gene: TRBV11-3; j_gene: TRBJ2-1; CDR3aa: CASSFNYNEQFF; CDR3nt: TGTGCCAGCAGCTTCAATTACAATGAGCAGTTCTTC
d_gene: TRBD1; abundance: few; v_gene: TRBV6-5; j_gene: TRBJ2-7; CDR3aa: CASSYRGPGEQYF; CDR3nt: TGTGCCAGCAGTTACAGGGGGCCGGGGGAGCAGTACTTC
d_gene: TRBD2; abundance: -; v_gene: TRBV6-5; j_gene: TRBJ2-1; CDR3aa: CASSYGGLAQNEQFF; CDR3nt: TGTGCCAGCAGTTACGGGGGACTAGCGCAGAATGAGCAGTTCTTC
d_gene: TRBD1; abundance: -; v_gene: TRBV27; j_gene: TRBJ1-4; CDR3aa: CASSAAPGTVNEKLFF; CDR3nt: TGTGCCAGCAGTGCCGCCCCCGGGACAGTGAATGAAAAACTGTTTTTT
d_gene: TRBD2; abundance: -; v_gene: TRBV10-1; j_gene: TRBJ2-2; CDR3aa: CASSPGGDTGELFF; CDR3nt: TGCGCCAGCAGTCCGGGGGGAGACACCGGGGAGCTGTTTTTT
d_gene: -; abundance: -; v_gene: TRBV28; j_gene: TRBJ2-7; CDR3aa: CASSFTGLSYEQYF; CDR3nt: TGTGCCAGCAGTTTTACGGGACTCTCCTACGAGCAGTACTTC
d_gene: TRBD1; abundance: -; v_gene: TRBV20-1; j_gene: TRBJ1-5; CDR3aa: CSASDRADRPQHF; CDR3nt: TGCAGTGCTAGTGACAGGGCGGATCGGCCCCAGCATTTT
d_gene: TRBD1; abundance: -; v_gene: TRBV6-2/TRBV6-3; j_gene: TRBJ2-1; CDR3aa: CASSLDRGLYNEQFF; CDR3nt: TGTGCCAGCAGCCTCGACAGGGGGCTCTACAATGAGCAGTTCTTC
d_gene: -; abundance: -; v_gene: TRBV12-3/TRBV12-4; j_gene: TRBJ1-2; CDR3aa: CASLTSGVFGYTF; CDR3nt: TGTGCCAGCCTGACGTCGGGGGTGTTTGGCTACACCTTC
d_gene: -; abundance: -; v_gene: TRBV9; j_gene: TRBJ2-5; CDR3aa: CASSVGAGSQETQYF; CDR3nt: TGTGCCAGCAGCGTAGGGGCGGGGAGCCAAGAGACCCAGTACTTC
d_gene: TRBD2; abundance: -; v_gene: TRBV6-5; j_gene: TRBJ2-7; CDR3aa: CASRVAGGPYEQYF; CDR3nt: TGTGCCAGCAGAGTAGCGGGGGGGCCCTACGAGCAGTACTTC